The 29 T cell receptor beta chains below come from one sample, sequenced in a study of early T cells in non-severe SARS-CoV-2 infection. TCRdb re-derived calls from the 5' RACE reads in MiXCR, one entry per CDR3 protein. This table holds tens of thousands of distinct CDR3 sequences, 4% found once. Sequencing used whole blood. The receptors were sampled from an adult who was a healthcare worker with PCR-confirmed SARS-CoV-2 infection or an uninfected control (not recorded which).

This clonotype was counted at least ten times. J is TRBJ2-1 and V is TRBV30; possible D gene TRBD2, 6 bases. The length of the CDR3 is 14 residues. In germline, CDR1 is GTSNPN, CDR2 SVGIG (reference sequence). Trimming removed 5 bases from V and 2 bases from J, with 13 bases in between. This CDR3 reads CAWRGKQAYNEQFF. In nucleotides, the CDR3 is TGTGCCTGGCGGGGGAAGCAGGCCTACAATGAGCAGTTCTTC.

In its sample, this clonotype was seen many times. This chain joins TRBV12-3 or TRBV12-4 and TRBJ1-1; 10 positions agree with TRBD1. The ends lost 4 bases at V and 0 bases at J; junction bases unmatched: 8. The CDR3 has 17 residues. The CDR3 DNA follows: TGTGCCAGCAGTTGGGGGATGACAGGGGGCATGAACACTGAAGCTTTCTTT. Translation gives CASSWGMTGGMNTEAFF.

This clonotype was detected ten times or more. The rearrangement joins TRBV30 to TRBJ1-4; D not certain. The CDR3 length is 14 residues. CDR1 is GTSNPN, CDR2 SVGIG, per germline (reference sequence). Trimming removed 3 bases from V and 0 bases from J, with 8 bases in between. CDR3 region: CAWRKVATNEKLFF. CDR3 DNA: TGTGCCTGGAGAAAGGTTGCAACTAATGAAAAACTGTTTTTT. The variable domain in full, with the rest retrieved from reference TRBV30 and TRBJ1-4, is SQTIHQWPATLVQPVGSPLSLECTVEGTSNPNLYWYRQAAGRGLQLLFYSVGIGQISSEVPQNLSASRPQDRQFILSSKKLLLSDSGFYLCAWRKVATNEKLFFGSGTQLSVL.

This clonotype is medium-sized in the sample. The chain links TRBV6-6 to TRBJ2-5; 9 bases line up with TRBD2. The germline gives CDR1 MNHNY, CDR2 SVGAGI (reference sequence). The CDR3 contains 16 residues. V shed 0 bases and J 5 bases; nucleotides not matched to a gene: 7. The CDR3 DNA follows: TGTGCCAGCAGTTACTCAGGGACTAGCAAGGCTGAGACCCAGTACTTC. It codes for CASSYSGTSKAETQYF.

This clonotype was observed many times. This sequence joins TRBV7-9 and TRBJ1-1; D perhaps matches TRBD1 (5 bases). Looked up from germline, CDR1 is SEHNR and CDR2 is FQNEAQ (reference sequence). This CDR3 region has 13 residues. V lost 3 bases and J lost 6, with 11 bases in between. In DNA form, the CDR3 reads TGTGCCAGCAGCTTCGGGACGGGGGCTGAAGCTTTCTTT. Protein: CASSFGTGAEAFF.

Notes on this clonotype: The junction departs from the called germline gene at one end, perhaps through a read error. V usage is TRBV19 and J usage is TRBJ2-1; D call uncertain. The CDR3 runs 14 residues. The germline gives CDR1 LNHDA, CDR2 SQIVND (reference sequence). The CDR3 protein is CASSIPGTSNEQLF. CDR3 DNA sequence: TGTGCCAGTAGTATACCAGGCACCTCTAATGAGCAGCTCTTC.

This clonotype was seen repeatedly, ten times or more. The rearrangement uses TRBV28 and TRBJ2-7; D is perhaps TRBD1 or TRBD2 (5 bases each). Per the germline V gene, CDR1 is MDHEN and CDR2 is SYDVKM. The CDR3 totals 14 residues. V lost 2 bases, J lost 6 bases, and 14 bases lay in between. CDR3 sequence: CASSLRGTSREQYF. DNA of the CDR3: TGTGCCAGCAGTTTAAGAGGGACCTCTCGCGAGCAGTACTTC.

This clonotype has at least ten counts. The chain couples TRBV7-9 to TRBJ1-1; D unresolved. CDR3 length: 14 residues. Trimming stripped 4 bases from V and 2 bases from J, with 11 bases between. Germline-derived CDR1 and CDR2 are SEHNR and FQNEAQ (reference sequence). The CDR3 nucleotides are TGTGCCAGCAGCTACGGGTCGGTAAACACTGAAGCTTTCTTT. Translated: CASSYGSVNTEAFF.

This clonotype was seen many times. This sequence joins TRBV29-1 and TRBJ2-3; D might be TRBD1 (6 bases). Per the germline V gene, CDR1 is SQVTM and CDR2 is ANQGSEA. The V gene lost 6 bases and the J gene lost 1 base, with 20 bases spanning the gap. The CDR3 is 16 amino acids. CDR3 region: CSVARDTSRGTDTQYF. DNA for the CDR3: TGCAGCGTCGCTCGGGACACCTCCCGGGGCACAGATACGCAGTATTTT.

This clonotype was observed many times. The gene calls are TRBV20-1 and TRBJ2-1; possibly TRBD2 for D (5 bases). V dropped 3 bases and J dropped 10 bases, with 10 bases sitting between them. The CDR3 has 11 residues. Germline CDR1 and CDR2: DFQATT and SNEGSKA (reference sequence). The CDR3: CSASSRGEQFF. The CDR3 bases are TGCAGTGCTAGTTCCCGAGGGGAGCAGTTCTTC.

This clonotype was picked up a small number of times. The chain employs TRBV6-5 and TRBJ1-5, with 7 bases fitting TRBD1. The ends lost 4 bases at V and 2 bases at J; junction bases unmatched: 5. The CDR3 runs 15 residues. CDR1 is MNHEY, CDR2 SVGAGI, per germline. CDR3: CASSSTGEGNQPQHF. CDR3 nucleotide sequence: TGTGCCAGCAGTTCAACAGGGGAGGGCAATCAGCCCCAGCATTTT.

This clonotype was seen many times. The CDR3 reads CASSRGQMTTDTQYF. The CDR3 nucleotides are TGTGCCAGCAGCCGAGGACAAATGACCACAGATACGCAGTATTTT. The chain carries TRBV7-6 and TRBJ2-3; tentative D call: TRBD1 (5 bases). Germline loops: CDR1 SGHVS, CDR2 FNYEAQ. This CDR3 spans 15 amino acids. With 5 bases removed from V and 2 bases from J, the gap between germline ends came to 14 bases. Using reference TRBV7-6 and TRBJ2-3 for the parts outside the CDR3, the full variable domain is GAGVSQSPRYKVTKRGQDVALRCDPISGHVSLYWYRQALGQGPEFLTYFNYEAQQDKSGLPNDRFSAERPEGSISTLTIQRTEQRDSAMYRCASSRGQMTTDTQYFGPGTRLTVL.

This clonotype showed up many times. This rearrangement joins TRBV2 to TRBJ1-2; 7 bases match TRBD1. This CDR3 region has 14 residues. In germline, CDR1 is SNHLY, CDR2 FYNNEI. V dropped 4 bases and J dropped 2; count of bases not matched to a gene: 4. The chain's CDR3 is CASSADRRNYGYTF. The CDR3 DNA follows: TGTGCCAGCAGTGCGGACAGGAGGAACTATGGCTACACCTTC.

This clonotype was detected many times. The junction shows a germline mismatch at one end, possibly a read error. The chain uses TRBV4-2 and TRBJ2-3; the match to TRBD2 covers 9 bases. This CDR3 comprises 13 residues. The germline V gene has CDR1 LGHNA and CDR2 YNFKEQ. The CDR3 sequence: CASSQDRRGGPSF. CDR3 nucleotide sequence: TGTGCCAGCAGCCAAGATCGGCGGGGGGGACCATCCTTT.

This clonotype was observed at least ten times. V is TRBV6-5 and J is TRBJ1-1; 7 bases line up with TRBD1. V lost 2 bases, J lost 0 bases, and 6 bases stayed unmatched. The CDR3 totals 16 residues. Germline CDR1 is MNHEY and CDR2 is SVGAGI. The CDR3 nucleotides are TGTGCCAGCAGTTACGATAGGACAGGTTTGAACACTGAAGCTTTCTTT. This translates into CASSYDRTGLNTEAFF.

There are a few counts of this clonotype. The chain has TRBV11-1 and TRBJ2-5, with 15 bases matching TRBD2. The V gene's germline CDR1 is SGHAT and CDR2 FQDESV (reference sequence). The CDR3 covers 18 residues. Losses at the gene ends were 5 bases for V and 0 bases for J; bases not matched to a gene: 7. The CDR3 DNA reads TGTGCCAGCAGCACGTGGACTAGCGGGAGGGTGTACCAAGAGACCCAGTACTTC. Translated, it gives CASSTWTSGRVYQETQYF.

This clonotype appeared many times. This sequence joins TRBV6-5 and TRBJ1-1, with D hard to call. This CDR3 spans 17 amino acids. Germline V gene data show CDR1 as MNHEY and CDR2 as SVGAGI. V was clipped by 2 bases and J by 5 bases, with 21 bases between them. CDR3 DNA: TGTGCCAGCAGTTACCGGACGGGTGTCGCAAAGGGAACTGAAGCTTTCTTT. This encodes CASSYRTGVAKGTEAFF.

This clonotype was seen a few times. The V call is TRBV3-1, the J call TRBJ1-1, with TRBD1 as a possible D gene (5 bases). Trimming removed 4 bases at V and 3 bases at J, with 12 bases between. Germline assignment: CDR1 LGHDT and CDR2 YNNKEL (reference sequence). The CDR3 consists of 14 residues. DNA of the CDR3: TGTGCCAGCAGCCCCCTTGGGGCAGACACTGAAGCTTTCTTT. Translating it yields CASSPLGADTEAFF.

In its sample, this clonotype was seen many times. The chain has TRBV5-1 and TRBJ2-5; TRBD2 aligns across 7 bases. This CDR3 is built from 14 residues. V shed 5 bases, J shed 3 bases, and the junction held 7 bases outside the gene matches. The germline V gene has CDR1 SGHRS and CDR2 YFSETQ. As DNA, the CDR3 is TGCGCCAGCAGAGTCAGCGGGATTGAAGAGACCCAGTACTTC. Translating gives CASRVSGIEETQYF.

This clonotype has ten or more counts. The chain recombines TRBV5-6 with TRBJ2-1; tentatively, D is TRBD2 (5 bases). This CDR3 comprises 15 residues. With 5 bases removed from V and 0 bases from J, the gap between germline ends came to 12 bases. In germline, CDR1 is SGHDT, CDR2 YYEEEE. Here the CDR3 DNA reads TGTGCCAGCAGATCCGAAGGGAGCTCCTACAATGAGCAGTTCTTC. Its protein is CASRSEGSSYNEQFF. The full variable domain, with the rest looked up from reference TRBV5-6 and TRBJ2-1, is DAGVTQSPTHLIKTRGQQVTLRCSPKSGHDTVSWYQQALGQGPQFIFQYYEEEERQRGNFPDRFSGHQFPNYSSELNVNALLLGDSALYLCASRSEGSSYNEQFFGPGTRLTVL.

The chain recombines TRBV12-3 or TRBV12-4 with TRBJ1-2; possibly TRBD1 for D (6 bases). The CDR3 has 12 amino acids. Trimming took off 5 bases at V and 8 bases at J, with 12 bases between the two ends. In DNA, the CDR3 is TGTGCCAGCAGTCCCCCGGGGGGCGGCTACACCTTC. This sequence encodes CASSPPGGGYTF.

This clonotype has a count of ten or more. The chain combines TRBV12-3 or TRBV12-4 with TRBJ1-1, with unresolved D. This CDR3 is 12 amino acids long. V was pared by 2 bases and J by 5 bases, with 6 bases between. DNA for the CDR3: TGTGCCAGCAGTTTACGGGGAACTGAAGCTTTCTTT. Translating gives CASSLRGTEAFF.

This clonotype was counted at least ten times. This rearrangement joins TRBV6-5 to TRBJ1-1, with D possibly being TRBD1 (5 bases). The CDR3 has 14 residues. Germline-derived CDR1 and CDR2 are MNHEY and SVGAGI. The V and J ends lost 5 bases and 6 bases respectively, with 16 bases between them. The CDR3 bases are TGTGCCAGCAGTGCGGGGCGGACGAGCGCTGAAGCTTTCTTT. Amino acids: CASSAGRTSAEAFF.

At least ten counts were recorded for this clonotype. The gene calls are TRBV20-1 and TRBJ2-1; 7 positions agree with TRBD2. The germline V gene has CDR1 DFQATT and CDR2 SNEGSKA (reference sequence). The CDR3 is made up of 15 amino acids. With V trimmed by 7 bases and J by 2 bases, 11 bases remained unmatched. CDR3 nucleotides: TGCAGTGTCCGACGAGCGGGGACCCCCTACAATGAGCAGTTCTTC. As protein: CSVRRAGTPYNEQFF.

Ten or more counts support this clonotype. The chain is built from TRBV13 and TRBJ2-3, with unresolved D. The CDR3 consists of 13 residues. V was trimmed by 7 bases and J by 2 bases, leaving 10 bases between them. Per the germline V gene, CDR1 is PRHDT and CDR2 is FYEKMQ (reference sequence). CDR3 DNA sequence: TGTGCCAGCACCCTTGGAGCCACAGATACGCAGTATTTT. Protein sequence: CASTLGATDTQYF.

V and J are TRBV3-1 and TRBJ2-1; D remains ambiguous. The CDR3 has 11 amino acids. CDR1 and CDR2 from the germline V gene are LGHDT and YNNKEL (reference sequence). V was cut by 1 base and J by 6 bases, with 1 base left in between. The CDR3 nucleotides are TGTGCCAGCAGCCAAGCCAATGAGCAGTTCTTC. It specifies CASSQANEQFF.

In this sample, this clonotype turned up many times. The V and J genes are TRBV3-1 and TRBJ2-3; 9 bases line up with TRBD1. The V and J ends lost 3 bases and 7 bases, in that order; junction bases with no gene match: 5. The CDR3 sequence is 14 residues long. Germline V gene data show CDR1 as LGHDT and CDR2 as YNNKEL (reference sequence). The CDR3 DNA sequence: TGTGCCAGCAGCCAGGCGGACAGGGGTAATACGCAGTATTTT. It translates to CASSQADRGNTQYF.

This clonotype was seen a handful of times. The V call is TRBV24-1, the J call TRBJ2-1; no clear D gene. V was clipped by 1 base and J by 5 bases, with 2 bases between them. The CDR3 has 12 residues. Per the germline V gene, CDR1 is KGHDR and CDR2 is SFDVKD. The CDR3 reads CATSDFHNEQFF. In nucleotides, the CDR3 is TGTGCCACCAGTGATTTTCACAATGAGCAGTTCTTC.

This clonotype was seen ten or more times. The V and J genes are TRBV20-1 and TRBJ2-4; 8 nucleotides agree with TRBD1. J lost 2 bases, V lost 6 bases, and 12 bases had no gene match. CDR1 is DFQATT, CDR2 SNEGSKA, per germline (reference sequence). The CDR3 extends over 16 amino acids. The CDR3 DNA reads TGCAGTGCAGTGCTAGGACAGGGAAGGACCAAAAACATTCAGTACTTC. Amino acids: CSAVLGQGRTKNIQYF.